The next 7 T cell receptor beta chains were all read from a single sample in a study of cytomegalovirus exposure and HLA in healthy donors. Primers: 60 Vbeta forward and 13 Jbeta reverse. The assay was immunoSEQ multiplex PCR, and TCRdb's table has in-frame clones only and misses some. The top ten clones hold approximately 30% of a sample with 95,000 to 150,000 clones, about three quarters of them seen once. Sequences were obtained from PBMCs. The receptors shown here come from a man between 60 and 75 years old in good health and CMV-seropositive.

The chain uses TRBV28 and TRBJ1-1, with D possibly TRBD1 on 6 matching bases. V was shortened by 6 bases and J by 9 bases, with 11 bases between the two germline ends. CDR1 and CDR2 from the germline V gene are MDHEN and SYDVKM. The CDR3 totals 11 residues. The CDR3 region is CASRKTGKAFF. The CDR3 DNA is TGTGCCAGCAGGAAGACAGGTAAAGCTTTCTTT.

This chain uses TRBV28 with TRBJ2-1, with 9 nucleotides matching TRBD2. V lost 3 bases, J lost 5 bases, and 2 bases stayed unmatched. Germline lookup yields CDR1 MDHEN and CDR2 SYDVKM. The CDR3 is made up of 14 amino acids. The CDR3: CASSFVAGDNEQFF. CDR3 DNA: TGTGCCAGCAGTTTTGTAGCGGGGGACAATGAGCAGTTCTTC.

V gene TRBV7-2 combines with J gene TRBJ2-7; the match to TRBD1 covers 8 bases. The J segment lost 1 base and the V segment lost 5 bases, leaving 7 bases of the junction unmatched. CDR1 and CDR2 (germline): SGHTA, FQGNSA. The CDR3 totals 15 residues. The CDR3 loop reads CASSADRAVSYEQYF. CDR3 bases: TGTGCCAGCAGCGCGGACAGGGCGGTATCCTACGAGCAGTACTTC.

CDR3 residues: CASSQVPSGWSTDTQYF. CDR3 sequence (DNA): TGCGCCAGCAGCCAAGTACCTAGCGGTTGGAGCACAGATACGCAGTATTTT. The rearrangement joins TRBV4-1 to TRBJ2-3, with 7 bases matching TRBD2. Per germline, CDR1 MGHRA and CDR2 YSYEKL. This CDR3 is built from 17 residues. V was pared by 1 base and J by 0 bases, with 7 bases of the junction left unmatched.

This clone occurred a few times. This sequence joins TRBV5-4 and TRBJ1-1, with D possibly TRBD1 on 6 matching bases. V dropped 4 bases and J dropped 2 bases, with 12 bases sitting between them. Germline lookup yields CDR1 SGHNT and CDR2 YYREEE (reference sequence). CDR3 size: 14 residues. DNA for the CDR3: TGTGCCAGCAGCCGTCGGGACATTAACACTGAAGCTTTCTTT. It specifies CASSRRDINTEAFF.

The chain uses TRBV7-9 and TRBJ2-2; weak D call: TRBD2 (6 bases). Germline CDR1 SEHNR, CDR2 FQNEAQ (reference sequence). Trimming left V 1 base short and J 5 bases short, with 14 bases between. The CDR3 covers 16 residues. CDR3 loop: CASSLGGDLRTGELFF. The CDR3 coding sequence is TGTGCCAGCAGCTTAGGGGGGGATCTGAGGACCGGGGAGCTGTTTTTT.

The chain links TRBV5-1 to TRBJ2-1; 9 bases are a match to TRBD1. V trimming: 4 bases; J trimming: 5 bases; junction bases outside the gene matches: 16. This CDR3 is 18 amino acids long. Germline CDR1 and CDR2: SGHRS and YFSETQ. The CDR3 spells CASSLEAGQGLSNNEQFF. The CDR3 DNA follows: TGCGCCAGCAGCCTGGAGGCGGGACAGGGTTTATCCAACAATGAGCAGTTCTTC.